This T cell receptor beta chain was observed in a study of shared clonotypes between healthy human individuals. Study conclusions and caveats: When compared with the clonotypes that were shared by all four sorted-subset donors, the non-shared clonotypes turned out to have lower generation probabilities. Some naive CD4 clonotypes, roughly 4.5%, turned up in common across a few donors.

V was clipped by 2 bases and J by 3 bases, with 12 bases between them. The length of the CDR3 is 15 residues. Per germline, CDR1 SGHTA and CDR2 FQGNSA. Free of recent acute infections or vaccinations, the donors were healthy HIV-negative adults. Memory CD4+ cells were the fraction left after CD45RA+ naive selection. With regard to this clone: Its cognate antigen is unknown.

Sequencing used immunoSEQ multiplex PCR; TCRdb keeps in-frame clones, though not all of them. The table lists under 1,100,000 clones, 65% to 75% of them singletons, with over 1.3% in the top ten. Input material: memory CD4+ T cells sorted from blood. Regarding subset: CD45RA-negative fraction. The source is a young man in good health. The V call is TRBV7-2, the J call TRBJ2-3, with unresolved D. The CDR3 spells CASSLTSSETDTQYF. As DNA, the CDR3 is TGTGCCAGCAGCTTAACTTCCAGCGAGACAGATACGCAGTATTTT. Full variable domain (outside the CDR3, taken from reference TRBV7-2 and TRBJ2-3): GAGVSQSPSNKVTEKGKDVELRCDPISGHTALYWYRQSLGQGLEFLIYFQGNSAPDKSGLPSDRFSAERTGGSVSTLTIQRTQQEDSAVYLCASSLTSSETDTQYFGPGTRLTVL.